This TCR beta chain comes out of a study of technical replicates of blood from several donors. Assay used: immunoSEQ multiplex PCR; TCRdb lists only in-frame clones, some missing. This table has under 90,000 clones, approximately 93% appearing once. The V gene lost 6 bases and the J gene lost 3 bases, with 12 bases spanning the gap. CDR1 and CDR2 from the germline V gene are LGHNT and FRNRAP. This CDR3 has 14 residues. This receptor was taken from a human donor in good health. The J gene is TRBJ1-5, the V gene TRBV12-5; D gene unclear. Sequencing was done on a sample of T cells isolated from PBMCs. The CDR3 sequence is CASGNPLLNQPQHF. As DNA, the CDR3 is TGTGCTAGTGGGAACCCTCTACTCAATCAGCCCCAGCATTTT.